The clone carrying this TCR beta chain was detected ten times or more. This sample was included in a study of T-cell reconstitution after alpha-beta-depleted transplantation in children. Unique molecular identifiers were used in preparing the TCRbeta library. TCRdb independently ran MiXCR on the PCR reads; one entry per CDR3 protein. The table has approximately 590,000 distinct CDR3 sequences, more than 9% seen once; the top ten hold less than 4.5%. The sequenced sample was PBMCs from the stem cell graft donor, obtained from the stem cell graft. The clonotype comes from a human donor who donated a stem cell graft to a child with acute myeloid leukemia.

Here the CDR3 reads CASSTSHYEQYF. CDR3 nucleotide sequence: TGTGCCAGCAGTACTTCTCATTACGAGCAGTACTTC. This chain uses TRBV28 with TRBJ2-7, with unresolved D. The germline gives CDR1 MDHEN, CDR2 SYDVKM. The ends were cut back, 5 bases at V and 4 bases at J, with 9 bases in the middle. This CDR3 is built from 12 residues. The full variable domain, its missing parts supplied by reference TRBV28 and TRBJ2-7, is DVKVTQSSRYLVKRTGEKVFLECVQDMDHENMFWYRQDPGLGLRLIYFSYDVKMKEKGDIPEGYSVSREKKERFSLILESASTNQTSMYLCASSTSHYEQYFGPGTRLTVT.